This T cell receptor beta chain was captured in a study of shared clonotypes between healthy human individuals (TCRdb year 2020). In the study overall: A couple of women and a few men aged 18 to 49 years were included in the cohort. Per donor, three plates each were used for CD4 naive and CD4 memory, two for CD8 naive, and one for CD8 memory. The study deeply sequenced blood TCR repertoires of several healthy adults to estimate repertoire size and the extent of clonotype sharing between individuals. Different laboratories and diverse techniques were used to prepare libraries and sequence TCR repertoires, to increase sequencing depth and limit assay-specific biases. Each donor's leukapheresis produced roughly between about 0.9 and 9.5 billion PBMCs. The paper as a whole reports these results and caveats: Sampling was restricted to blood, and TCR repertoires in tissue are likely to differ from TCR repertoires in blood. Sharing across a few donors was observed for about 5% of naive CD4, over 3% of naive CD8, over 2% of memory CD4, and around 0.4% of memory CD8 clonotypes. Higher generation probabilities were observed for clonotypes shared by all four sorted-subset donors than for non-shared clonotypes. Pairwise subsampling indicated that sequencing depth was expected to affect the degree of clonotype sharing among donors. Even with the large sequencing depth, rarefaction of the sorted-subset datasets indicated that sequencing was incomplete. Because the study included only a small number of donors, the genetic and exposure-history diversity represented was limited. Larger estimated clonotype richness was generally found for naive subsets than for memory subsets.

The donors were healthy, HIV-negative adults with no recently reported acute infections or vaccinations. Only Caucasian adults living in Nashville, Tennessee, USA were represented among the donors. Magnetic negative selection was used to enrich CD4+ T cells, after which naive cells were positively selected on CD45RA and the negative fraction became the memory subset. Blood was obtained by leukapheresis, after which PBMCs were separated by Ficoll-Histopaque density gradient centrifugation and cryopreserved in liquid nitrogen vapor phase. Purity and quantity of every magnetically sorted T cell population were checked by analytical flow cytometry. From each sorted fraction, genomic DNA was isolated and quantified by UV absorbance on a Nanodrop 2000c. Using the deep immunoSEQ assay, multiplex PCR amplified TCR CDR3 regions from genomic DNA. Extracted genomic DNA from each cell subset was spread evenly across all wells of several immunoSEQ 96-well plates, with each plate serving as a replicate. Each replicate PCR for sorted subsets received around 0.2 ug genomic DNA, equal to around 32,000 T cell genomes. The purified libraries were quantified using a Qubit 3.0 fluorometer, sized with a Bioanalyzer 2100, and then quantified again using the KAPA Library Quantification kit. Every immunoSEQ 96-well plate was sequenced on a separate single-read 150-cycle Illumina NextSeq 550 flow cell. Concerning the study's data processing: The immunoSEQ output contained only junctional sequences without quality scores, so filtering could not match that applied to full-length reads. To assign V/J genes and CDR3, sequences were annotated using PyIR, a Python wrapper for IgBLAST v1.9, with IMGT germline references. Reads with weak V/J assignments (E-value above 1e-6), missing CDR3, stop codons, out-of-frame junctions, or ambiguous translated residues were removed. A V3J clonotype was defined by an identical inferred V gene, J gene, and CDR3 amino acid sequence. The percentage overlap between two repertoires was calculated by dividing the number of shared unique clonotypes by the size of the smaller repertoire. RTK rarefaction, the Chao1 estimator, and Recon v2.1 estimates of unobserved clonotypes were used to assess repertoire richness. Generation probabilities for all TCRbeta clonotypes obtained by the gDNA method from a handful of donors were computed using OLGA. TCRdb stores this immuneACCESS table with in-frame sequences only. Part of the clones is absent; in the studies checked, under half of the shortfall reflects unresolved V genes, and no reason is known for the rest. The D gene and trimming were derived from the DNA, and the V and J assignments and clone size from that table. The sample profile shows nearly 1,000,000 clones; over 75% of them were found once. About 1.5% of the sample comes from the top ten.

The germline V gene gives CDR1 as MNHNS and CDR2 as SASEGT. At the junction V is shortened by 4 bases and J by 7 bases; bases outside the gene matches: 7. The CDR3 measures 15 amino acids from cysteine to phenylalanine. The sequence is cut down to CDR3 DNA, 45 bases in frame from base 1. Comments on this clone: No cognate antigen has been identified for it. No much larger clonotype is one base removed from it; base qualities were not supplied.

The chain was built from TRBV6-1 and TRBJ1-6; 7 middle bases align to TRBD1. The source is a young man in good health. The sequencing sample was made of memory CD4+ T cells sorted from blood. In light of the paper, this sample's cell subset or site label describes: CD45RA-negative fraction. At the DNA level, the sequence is TGTGCCAGCAGTGGAATCAGGGGGTCGAATTCACCCCTCCACTTT. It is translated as CASSGIRGSNSPLHF.